This TCR beta chain originates from a study of immune evolution from preneoplasia to lung adenocarcinoma. Method: immunoSEQ multiplex PCR; TCRdb's copy keeps in-frame clones and lacks some. The table includes more than 15,000 clones, around 88% detected once. CDR1 and CDR2 (germline): SEHNR, FQNEAQ (reference sequence). Trimming cost V 3 bases and J 9 bases, with 12 bases left between them. The CDR3 loop spans 13 amino acids. The origin of this receptor is a person aged 65-85 years with invasive lung adenocarcinoma. The sequenced material came from FFPE invasive lung adenocarcinoma tissue. J is TRBJ2-1 and V is TRBV7-9, with D perhaps given as TRBD1 or TRBD2 (5 bases each). The chain's CDR3 is CASSLGTTSEQFF. In nucleotides, the CDR3 is TGTGCCAGCAGCTTGGGGACCACTTCTGAGCAGTTCTTC. The whole variable domain, remainder taken from reference TRBV7-9 and TRBJ2-1, is DTGVSQNPRHKITKRGQNVTFRCDPISEHNRLYWYRQTLGQGPEFLTYFQNEAQLEKSRLLSDRFSAERPKGSFSTLEIQRTEQGDSAMYLCASSLGTTSEQFFGPGTRLTVL.